This T cell receptor (beta chain) was captured by sequencing in a study of CXCR4 blockade with PD-1 therapy in pancreatic cancer. Profiled with immunoSEQ multiplex PCR; TCRdb holds only in-frame clones, not every one. The sample shows some 5,800 clones, less than 40% of them seen only once. Input material: tumor tissue. The receptor was isolated from a human donor with pancreatic ductal adenocarcinoma.

CDR3 nucleotide sequence: TGTGCCACCAGCGGAGGAGCGGGATTGAACACCGGGGAGCTGTTTTTT. This sequence encodes CATSGGAGLNTGELFF. J is TRBJ2-2 and V is TRBV15; TRBD2 matches 7 bases. The germline V gene encodes CDR1 LNHNV and CDR2 YYDKDF (reference sequence). V was pared by 5 bases and J by 1 base, with 7 bases of the junction left unmatched. The CDR3 extends over 16 amino acids.